A single sample is the source of the 25 T cell receptor beta chains below, sequenced in a study of Tregs in tolerant kidney transplant recipients. The protocol was immunoSEQ multiplex PCR, while the TCRdb copy is restricted to in-frame clones and leaves out a portion. Altogether 100,000 to 130,000 clones are present, about 90% being singletons, with the ten largest covering 0.34%. Sample: CD4+ T cells from blood, taken before the transplant. The receptors come from a human donor who received a combined kidney and bone marrow transplant.

The gene calls are TRBV27 and TRBJ1-1, with unresolved D. V shed 2 bases and J shed 0 bases, with 10 bases lying between them. The CDR3 loop spans 15 amino acids. Looked up from germline, CDR1 is MNHEY and CDR2 is SMNVEV (reference sequence). This CDR3 is CASSLGEGMNTEAFF. CDR3 nucleotide sequence: TGTGCCAGCAGTTTAGGGGAGGGTATGAACACTGAAGCTTTCTTT.

This chain joins TRBV9 and TRBJ2-5, with a tentative D call TRBD2 (6 bases). V lost 0 bases and J 5 bases, leaving 11 bases between the germline ends. Germline V gene sequence: CDR1 SGDLS, CDR2 YYNGEE. The CDR3 spans 14 residues. DNA for the CDR3: TGTGCCAGCAGCGTAGGTCTAGCGATGGAGACCCAGTACTTC. Translation: CASSVGLAMETQYF.

This chain links TRBV10-1 with TRBJ2-3, with TRBD2 as a possible D gene (5 bases). The V end lost 6 bases, the J end lost 7 bases, and 17 bases lay between the germline ends. Germline V lookup: CDR1 WNHNN, CDR2 SYGVQD (reference sequence). There are 14 residues in the CDR3. CDR3 sequence reads: CASSPGGRGYTQYF. CDR3 sequence (DNA): TGCGCCAGCAGCCCCGGTGGCCGCGGGTATACGCAGTATTTT.

V and J are TRBV21-1 and TRBJ2-5; TRBD2 is the table's D call and was not checked against the DNA. TRBV21-1 is a documented pseudogene. CDR3 length: 16 residues. The CDR3 reads CASSTAAGGRQETQYF. CDR3 nucleotide sequence: TGTGCCAGCAGCACTGCCGCCGGGGGGAGACAAGAGACCCAGTACTTC.

This chain uses TRBV5-1 with TRBJ2-2; D gene unclear. The CDR3 loop spans 16 amino acids. V lost 0 bases to trimming and J lost 2 bases, with 11 bases between them. Germline V gives CDR1 SGHRS, CDR2 YFSETQ. CDR3 protein: CASSLGLTLNTGELFF. The CDR3 coding sequence is TGCGCCAGCAGCTTGGGACTCACGTTAAACACCGGGGAGCTGTTTTTT.

The rearrangement links TRBV6-5 to TRBJ1-1; D perhaps matches TRBD1 (6 bases). V lost 6 bases to trimming and J lost 1 base, with 12 bases between them. Germline V gene lookup returns CDR1 MNHEY and CDR2 SVGAGI. CDR3 length: 14 amino acids. CDR3 protein: CASRPQGSNTEAFF. In DNA, the CDR3 is TGTGCCAGCAGGCCTCAGGGGTCGAACACTGAAGCTTTCTTT.

The chain is built from TRBV18 and TRBJ1-1; 9 positions agree with TRBD1. J lost 3 bases, V lost 0 bases, and 5 bases had no gene match. The CDR3 totals 16 residues. The germline CDR1 and CDR2 sequences are KGHSH and LQKENI. DNA of the CDR3: TGTGCCAGCTCACCACCTGACAGGGGGTCTCACACTGAAGCTTTCTTT. As protein: CASSPPDRGSHTEAFF.

The chain employs TRBV9 and TRBJ2-3, with 8 nucleotides matching TRBD1. V trimming: 2 bases; J trimming: 3 bases; junction bases outside the gene matches: 14. Per germline, CDR1 SGDLS and CDR2 YYNGEE. The CDR3 contains 18 residues. The CDR3 coding sequence is TGTGCCAGCAGCGTTGGGACAGGTAGGAGGAAGGGAACAGATACGCAGTATTTT. Its translation: CASSVGTGRRKGTDTQYF.

This clone showed up just a few times. The chain couples TRBV5-1 to TRBJ2-2, with D unclear. The V gene's germline CDR1 is SGHRS and CDR2 YFSETQ. The V gene lost 4 bases and the J gene lost 4 bases, with 11 bases spanning the gap. The CDR3 is 14 amino acids. The CDR3 is CASSGPGGTGELFF. In nucleotides, the CDR3 is TGCGCCAGCAGCGGCCCGGGTGGCACCGGGGAGCTGTTTTTT.

V usage is TRBV11-2 and J usage is TRBJ2-7, with D uncertain. Germline loops: CDR1 SGHAT, CDR2 FQNNGV. The CDR3 covers 16 residues. V was trimmed by 0 bases and J by 1 base, leaving 13 bases between them. CDR3 in DNA: TGTGCCAGCAGCTTAGATGGCGGCGATCAGTCCTACGAGCAGTACTTC. Translation: CASSLDGGDQSYEQYF.

The CDR3 nucleotides read TGTGCCAGCAGTGATCGCCCGGGGTCTGGAAACACCATATATTTT. Translation gives CASSDRPGSGNTIYF. The rearrangement uses TRBV6-4 and TRBJ1-3; D gene ambiguous. The CDR3 sequence is 15 residues long. Between the trimmed V and J ends, which lost 3 bases and 1 base, there was a span of 10 bases. The V gene's germline CDR1 is MRHNA and CDR2 SNTAGT.

The chain recombines TRBV5-6 with TRBJ2-7; 10 bases align to TRBD2. The germline CDR1 and CDR2 sequences are SGHDT and YYEEEE. The CDR3 loop spans 14 amino acids. V trimming: 3 bases; J trimming: 6 bases; junction bases outside the gene matches: 6. The CDR3 is CASSSGLASGEQYF. CDR3 coding DNA: TGTGCCAGCAGCTCGGGACTAGCGTCGGGCGAGCAGTACTTC.

In this sample, this clone turned up a few times. V and J are TRBV9 and TRBJ2-3; the D gene is possibly TRBD1 (6 bases). Germline V CDR1 and CDR2: SGDLS, YYNGEE. Trimming removed 3 bases from V and 5 bases from J, with 10 bases in between. This CDR3 contains 13 residues. The CDR3 DNA follows: TGTGCCAGCAGCGCACAGGGAAAAGATACGCAGTATTTT. It translates to CASSAQGKDTQYF.

V is TRBV7-9 and J is TRBJ2-7; 7 positions match TRBD1. V lost 3 bases and J lost 5; bases outside the gene matches: 7. This CDR3 region has 14 residues. Germline loops: CDR1 SEHNR, CDR2 FQNEAQ (reference sequence). The DNA for the CDR3 is TGTGCCAGCAGCTTCCTGAGGGGGCGAAACGAGCAGTACTTC. Encoded protein: CASSFLRGRNEQYF.

The chain couples TRBV27 to TRBJ2-1, with 13 bases that match TRBD2. This CDR3 region has 15 residues. Germline V gene lookup returns CDR1 MNHEY and CDR2 SMNVEV (reference sequence). The V gene end was trimmed by 5 bases and the J gene end by 7 bases; junction bases not matched to a gene: 5. CDR3 DNA: TGTGCCAGCAGTCCATCGACTAGCGGGAGGAATGAGCAGTTCTTC. Translating it yields CASSPSTSGRNEQFF.

The chain recombines TRBV19 with TRBJ1-2; a weak D match, TRBD1 (5 bases). Deletions cut 7 bases from V and 3 bases from J, with 18 bases between. CDR3 length: 15 residues. Germline-derived CDR1 and CDR2 are LNHDA and SQIVND (reference sequence). CDR3 region: CASTSGEGLYYGYTF. CDR3 nucleotides: TGTGCCAGTACCTCCGGGGAGGGGCTGTACTATGGCTACACCTTC.

The table lists this clone with a few counts. The chain uses TRBV6-4 and TRBJ2-3; 8 nucleotides match TRBD2. Per germline, CDR1 MRHNA and CDR2 SNTAGT. V lost 3 bases to trimming and J lost 1 base; unmatched junction nucleotides: 0. CDR3 length equals 14 residues. The CDR3 reads CASSEAGGTDTQYF. In DNA, the CDR3 is TGTGCCAGCAGTGAAGCGGGGGGCACAGATACGCAGTATTTT.

The V gene is TRBV27, the J gene TRBJ1-2; maybe TRBD1 (6 bases). Germline CDR1 is MNHEY and CDR2 is SMNVEV (reference sequence). The V end was cut by 2 bases, the J end by 2 bases, with 12 bases between. The CDR3 spans 15 residues. CDR3 nucleotides: TGTGCCAGCAGTTTAAGGAAGGACAGCAACTATGGCTACACCTTC. Protein product: CASSLRKDSNYGYTF.

This chain links TRBV7-6 with TRBJ2-7; 7 positions agree with TRBD1. Germline lookup yields CDR1 SGHVS and CDR2 FNYEAQ. With 5 bases clipped from V and 2 bases from J, the junction kept 6 bases outside the gene matches. The CDR3 consists of 14 residues. The CDR3 protein is CASSTGQATYEQYF. CDR3 DNA sequence: TGTGCCAGCAGCACAGGACAGGCCACCTACGAGCAGTACTTC.

The chain carries TRBV5-4 and TRBJ2-2; 11 nucleotides match TRBD2. Germline V lookup: CDR1 SGHNT, CDR2 YYREEE (reference sequence). V lost 3 bases to trimming and J lost 5 bases; unmatched junction nucleotides: 9. This CDR3 comprises 17 residues. The CDR3 region is CASSSRSGGARTGELFF. The CDR3 DNA reads TGTGCCAGCAGCTCCCGTAGCGGGGGGGCTCGGACCGGGGAGCTGTTTTTT.

This clone was seen a few times. The rearrangement links TRBV7-6 to TRBJ2-7; 9 bases align to TRBD1. The ends lost 4 bases at V and 7 bases at J; junction bases unmatched: 8. This CDR3 has 14 amino acids. Germline V gene lookup returns CDR1 SGHVS and CDR2 FNYEAQ. CDR3 sequence: CASSWDRAEGEQYF. CDR3 nucleotide sequence: TGTGCCAGCAGCTGGGACAGGGCGGAAGGGGAGCAGTACTTC.

This rearrangement joins TRBV5-1 to TRBJ2-3; D is unclear. The ends were cut back, 0 bases at V and 1 base at J, with 6 bases in the middle. Germline loops: CDR1 SGHRS, CDR2 YFSETQ. This CDR3 contains 14 residues. CDR3 DNA: TGCGCCAGCAGCTTGGAGGCGGGCACAGATACGCAGTATTTT. Translating it yields CASSLEAGTDTQYF. The full variable domain, completed using reference TRBV5-1 and TRBJ2-3, is KAGVTQTPRYLIKTRGQQVTLSCSPISGHRSVSWYQQTPGQGLQFLFEYFSETQRNKGNFPGRFSGRQFSNSRSEMNVSTLELGDSALYLCASSLEAGTDTQYFGPGTRLTVL.

The chain carries TRBV5-6 and TRBJ2-3; TRBD2 aligns across 13 bases. This CDR3 contains 18 residues. CDR1 and CDR2 from the germline V gene are SGHDT and YYEEEE. Unmatched junction bases numbered 12, after V lost 6 bases and J lost 2 bases. The DNA of the CDR3 is TGTGCCAGCAACAACGGACTAGCGGGGGCGGGGGCCACAGATACGCAGTATTTT. Its protein product is CASNNGLAGAGATDTQYF.

The rearrangement joins TRBV9 to TRBJ2-1; 11 bases align to TRBD2. The CDR3 consists of 16 residues. The germline CDR1 and CDR2 sequences are SGDLS and YYNGEE. The J segment lost 7 bases and the V segment lost 6 bases, leaving 12 bases of the junction unmatched. CDR3 sequence (DNA): TGTGCCAGCACCGACCTTAGCGGGAGGGCCGGGAATGAGCAGTTCTTC. Protein product: CASTDLSGRAGNEQFF.

The rearrangement joins TRBV28 to TRBJ2-2; D is possibly TRBD2 (6 bases). V shed 6 bases and J shed 7 bases, with 15 bases lying between them. The CDR3 loop spans 14 amino acids. Germline CDR1 and CDR2: MDHEN and SYDVKM. The CDR3 nucleotides read TGTGCCAGCAGCCCCAATTCGGACTACGGGGAGCTGTTTTTT. It is translated as CASSPNSDYGELFF.